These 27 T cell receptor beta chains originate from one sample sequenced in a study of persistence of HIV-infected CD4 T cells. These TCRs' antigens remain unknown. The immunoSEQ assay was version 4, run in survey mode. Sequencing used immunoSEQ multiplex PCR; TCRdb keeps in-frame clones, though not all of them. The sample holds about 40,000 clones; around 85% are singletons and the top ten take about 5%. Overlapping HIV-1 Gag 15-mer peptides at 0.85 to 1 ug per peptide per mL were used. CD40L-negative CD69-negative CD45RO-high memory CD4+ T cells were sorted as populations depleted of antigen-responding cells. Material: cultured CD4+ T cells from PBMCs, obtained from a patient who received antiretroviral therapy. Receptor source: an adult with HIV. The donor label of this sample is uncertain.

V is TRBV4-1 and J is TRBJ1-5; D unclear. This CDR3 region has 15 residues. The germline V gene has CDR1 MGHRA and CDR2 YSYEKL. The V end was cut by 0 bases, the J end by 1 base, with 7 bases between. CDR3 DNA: TGCGCCAGCAGCCAAGAGGCGGGGAGCAATCAGCCCCAGCATTTT. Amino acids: CASSQEAGSNQPQHF.

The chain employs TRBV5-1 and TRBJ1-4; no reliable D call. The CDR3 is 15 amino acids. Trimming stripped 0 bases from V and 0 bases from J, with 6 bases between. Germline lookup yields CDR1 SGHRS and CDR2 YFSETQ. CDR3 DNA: TGCGCCAGCAGCTTGGTGGGCGCAACTAATGAAAAACTGTTTTTT. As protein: CASSLVGATNEKLFF.

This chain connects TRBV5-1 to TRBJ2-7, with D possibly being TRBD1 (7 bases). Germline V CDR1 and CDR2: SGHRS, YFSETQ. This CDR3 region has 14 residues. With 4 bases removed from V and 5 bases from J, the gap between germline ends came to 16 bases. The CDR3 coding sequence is TGCGCCAGCAGCGCGGGCAGGGGGGTCCACGAGCAGTACTTC. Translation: CASSAGRGVHEQYF.

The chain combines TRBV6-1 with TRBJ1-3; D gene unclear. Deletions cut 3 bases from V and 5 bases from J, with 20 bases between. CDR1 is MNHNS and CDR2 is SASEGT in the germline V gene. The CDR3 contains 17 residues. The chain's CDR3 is CASSDGPLTLGRNTIYF. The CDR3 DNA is TGTGCCAGCAGTGATGGCCCCCTTACATTAGGCAGAAACACCATATATTTT.

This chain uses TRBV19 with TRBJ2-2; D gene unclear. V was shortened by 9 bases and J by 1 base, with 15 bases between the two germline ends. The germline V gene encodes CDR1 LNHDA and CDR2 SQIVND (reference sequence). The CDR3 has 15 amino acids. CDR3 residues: CASKLLLGNTGELFF. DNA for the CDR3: TGTGCCAGCAAGCTTCTTCTGGGGAACACCGGGGAGCTGTTTTTT.

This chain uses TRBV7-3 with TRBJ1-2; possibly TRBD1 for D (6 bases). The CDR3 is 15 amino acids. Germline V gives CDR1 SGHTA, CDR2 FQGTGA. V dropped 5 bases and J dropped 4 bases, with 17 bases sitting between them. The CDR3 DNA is TGTGCCAGCAGCCCCAAGACAGGCGAACTCTATGGCTACACCTTC. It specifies CASSPKTGELYGYTF.

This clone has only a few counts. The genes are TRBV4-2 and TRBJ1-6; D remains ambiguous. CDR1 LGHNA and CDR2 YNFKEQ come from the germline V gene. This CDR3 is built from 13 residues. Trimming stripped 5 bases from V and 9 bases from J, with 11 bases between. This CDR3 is CASSARLGSPLHF. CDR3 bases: TGTGCCAGCAGCGCCAGGTTGGGTTCACCCCTCCACTTT.

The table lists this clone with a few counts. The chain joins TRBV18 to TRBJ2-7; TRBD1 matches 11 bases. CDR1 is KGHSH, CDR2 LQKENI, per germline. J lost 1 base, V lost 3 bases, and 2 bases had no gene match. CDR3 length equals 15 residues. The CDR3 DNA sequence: TGTGCCAGCTCACCGGGACAGGGGGGTTCCTACGAGCAGTACTTC. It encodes CASSPGQGGSYEQYF.

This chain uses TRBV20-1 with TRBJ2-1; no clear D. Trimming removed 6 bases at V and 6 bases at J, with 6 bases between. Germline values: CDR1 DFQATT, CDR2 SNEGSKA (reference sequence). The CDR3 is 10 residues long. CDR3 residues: CSATSNEQFF. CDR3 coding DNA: TGCAGTGCCACCTCCAATGAGCAGTTCTTC.

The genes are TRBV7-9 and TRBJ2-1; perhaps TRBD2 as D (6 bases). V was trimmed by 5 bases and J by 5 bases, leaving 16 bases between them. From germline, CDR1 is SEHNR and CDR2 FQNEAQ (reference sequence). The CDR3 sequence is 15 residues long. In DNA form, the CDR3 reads TGTGCCAGCAGCCCCCGATCCGGGACTGACAATGAGCAGTTCTTC. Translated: CASSPRSGTDNEQFF.

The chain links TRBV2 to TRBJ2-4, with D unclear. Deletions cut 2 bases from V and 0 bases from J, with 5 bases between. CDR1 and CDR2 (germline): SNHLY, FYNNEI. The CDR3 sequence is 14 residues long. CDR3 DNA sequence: TGTGCCAGCAGTGAAAGTGTAGCCAAAAACATTCAGTACTTC. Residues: CASSESVAKNIQYF. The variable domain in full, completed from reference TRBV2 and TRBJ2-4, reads EPEVTQTPSHQVTQMGQEVILRCVPISNHLYFYWYRQILGQKVEFLVSFYNNEISEKSEIFDDQFSVERPDGSNFTLKIRSTKLEDSAMYFCASSESVAKNIQYFGAGTRLSVL.

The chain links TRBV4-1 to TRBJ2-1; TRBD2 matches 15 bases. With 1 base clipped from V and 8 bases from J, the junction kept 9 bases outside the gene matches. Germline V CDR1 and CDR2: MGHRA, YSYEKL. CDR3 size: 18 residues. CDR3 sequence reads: CASSQGTSGGASSYEQFF. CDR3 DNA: TGCGCCAGCAGCCAAGGGACTAGCGGGGGGGCCAGTTCATATGAGCAGTTCTTC.

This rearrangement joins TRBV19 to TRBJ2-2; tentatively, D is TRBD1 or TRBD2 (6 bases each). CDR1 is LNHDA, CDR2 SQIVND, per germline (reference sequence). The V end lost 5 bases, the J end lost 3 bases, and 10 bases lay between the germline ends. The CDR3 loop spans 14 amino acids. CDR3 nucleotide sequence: TGTGCCAGTAGTCGGGGGCCAGACACCGGGGAGCTGTTTTTT. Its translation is CASSRGPDTGELFF.

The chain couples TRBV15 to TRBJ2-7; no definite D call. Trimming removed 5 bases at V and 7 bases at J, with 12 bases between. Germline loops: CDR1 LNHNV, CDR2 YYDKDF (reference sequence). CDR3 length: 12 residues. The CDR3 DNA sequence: TGTGCCACCAGCTGGCTCTGGAAGGAGCAGTACTTC. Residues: CATSWLWKEQYF.

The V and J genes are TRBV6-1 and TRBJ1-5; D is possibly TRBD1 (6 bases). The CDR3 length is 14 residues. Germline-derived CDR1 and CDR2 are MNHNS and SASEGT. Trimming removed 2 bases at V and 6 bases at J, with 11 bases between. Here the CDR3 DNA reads TGTGCCAGCAGTGAAAACAGGGAGCTTCAGCCCCAGCATTTT. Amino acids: CASSENRELQPQHF.

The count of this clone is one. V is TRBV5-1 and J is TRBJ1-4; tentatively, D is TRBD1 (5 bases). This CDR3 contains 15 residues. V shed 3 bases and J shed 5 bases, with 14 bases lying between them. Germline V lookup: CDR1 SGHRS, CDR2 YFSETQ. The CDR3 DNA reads TGCGCCAGCAGCTGGGGTATGGGGGGGAATGAAAAACTGTTTTTT. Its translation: CASSWGMGGNEKLFF.

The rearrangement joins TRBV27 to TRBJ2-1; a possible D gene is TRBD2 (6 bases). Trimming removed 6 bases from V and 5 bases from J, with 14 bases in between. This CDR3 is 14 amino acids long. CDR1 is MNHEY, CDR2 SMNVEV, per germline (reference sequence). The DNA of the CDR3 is TGTGCCAGCAGGACCCGGTTAGCGGACAATGAGCAGTTCTTC. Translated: CASRTRLADNEQFF.

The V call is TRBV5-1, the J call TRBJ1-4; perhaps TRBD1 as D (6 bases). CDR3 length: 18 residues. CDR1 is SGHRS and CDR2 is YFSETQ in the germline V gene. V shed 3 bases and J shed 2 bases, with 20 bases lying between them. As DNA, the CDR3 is TGCGCCAGCAGCTGGGGGACATTCGGGGCTTTCACTAATGAAAAACTGTTTTTT. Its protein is CASSWGTFGAFTNEKLFF.

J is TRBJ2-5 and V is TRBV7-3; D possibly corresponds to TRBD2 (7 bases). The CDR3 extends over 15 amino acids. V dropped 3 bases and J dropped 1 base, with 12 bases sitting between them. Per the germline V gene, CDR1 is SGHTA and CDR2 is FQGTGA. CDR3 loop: CASSFGGGTQETQYF. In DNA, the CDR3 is TGTGCCAGCAGCTTCGGCGGGGGCACCCAAGAGACCCAGTACTTC. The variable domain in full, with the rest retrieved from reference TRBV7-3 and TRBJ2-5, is GAGVSQTPSNKVTEKGKYVELRCDPISGHTALYWYRQSLGQGPEFLIYFQGTGAADDSGLPNDRFFAVRPEGSVSTLKIQRTERGDSAVYLCASSFGGGTQETQYFGPGTRLLVL.

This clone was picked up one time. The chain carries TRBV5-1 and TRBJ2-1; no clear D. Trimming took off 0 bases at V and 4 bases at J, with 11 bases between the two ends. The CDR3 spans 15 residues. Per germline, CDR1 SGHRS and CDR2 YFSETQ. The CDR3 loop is CASSLGQLIYNEQFF. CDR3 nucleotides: TGCGCCAGCAGCTTGGGGCAGTTAATTTACAATGAGCAGTTCTTC.

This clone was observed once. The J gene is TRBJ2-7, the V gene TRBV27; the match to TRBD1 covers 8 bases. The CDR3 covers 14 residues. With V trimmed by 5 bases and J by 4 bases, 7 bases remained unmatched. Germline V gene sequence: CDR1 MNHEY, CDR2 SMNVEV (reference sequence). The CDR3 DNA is TGTGCCAGCAGTCCCAATACAGGGGGATACGAGCAGTACTTC. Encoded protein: CASSPNTGGYEQYF.

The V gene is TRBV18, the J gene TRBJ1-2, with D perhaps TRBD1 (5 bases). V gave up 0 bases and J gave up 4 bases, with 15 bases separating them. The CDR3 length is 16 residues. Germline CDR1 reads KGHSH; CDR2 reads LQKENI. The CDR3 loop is CASSPPTSQGTYGYTF. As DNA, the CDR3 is TGTGCCAGCTCACCACCCACTTCCCAGGGAACCTATGGCTACACCTTC.

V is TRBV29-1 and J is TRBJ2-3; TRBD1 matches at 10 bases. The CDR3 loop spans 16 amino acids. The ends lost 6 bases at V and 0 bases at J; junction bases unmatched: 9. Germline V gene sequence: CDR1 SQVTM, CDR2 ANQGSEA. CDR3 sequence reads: CSVAGTGDVSTDTQYF. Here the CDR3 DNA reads TGCAGCGTCGCCGGGACAGGGGACGTGAGCACAGATACGCAGTATTTT.

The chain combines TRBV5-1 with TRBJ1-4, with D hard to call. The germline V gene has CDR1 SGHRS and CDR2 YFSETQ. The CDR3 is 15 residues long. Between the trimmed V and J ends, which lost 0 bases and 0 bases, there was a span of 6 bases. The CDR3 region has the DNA TGCGCCAGCAGCTTGGCCCGTACAACTAATGAAAAACTGTTTTTT. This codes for CASSLARTTNEKLFF.

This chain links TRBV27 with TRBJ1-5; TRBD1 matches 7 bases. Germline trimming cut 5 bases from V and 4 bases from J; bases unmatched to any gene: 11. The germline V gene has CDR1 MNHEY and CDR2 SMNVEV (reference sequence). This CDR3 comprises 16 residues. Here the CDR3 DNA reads TGTGCCAGCAGTAGGACAGGCGGAAGTTGGAATCAGCCCCAGCATTTT. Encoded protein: CASSRTGGSWNQPQHF.

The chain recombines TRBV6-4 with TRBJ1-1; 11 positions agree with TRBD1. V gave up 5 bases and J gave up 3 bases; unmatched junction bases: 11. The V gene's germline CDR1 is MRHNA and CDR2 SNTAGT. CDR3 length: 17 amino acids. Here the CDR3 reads CASSLLLDRGQDTEAFF. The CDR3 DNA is TGTGCCAGCAGTCTCCTGTTGGACAGGGGGCAGGACACTGAAGCTTTCTTT.

CDR3 nucleotide sequence: TGCAGCGTTGCGAGGACGGTCTATGGCTACACCTTC. Encoded protein: CSVARTVYGYTF. The chain links TRBV29-1 to TRBJ1-2; the D is unclear. Trimming cost V 4 bases and J 4 bases, with 10 bases left between them. Germline V gives CDR1 SQVTM, CDR2 ANQGSEA. The CDR3 has 12 residues. Supplemented by reference TRBV29-1 and TRBJ1-2, the full variable domain reads SAVISQKPSRDICQRGTSLTIQCQVDSQVTMMFWYRQQPGQSLTLIATANQGSEATYESGFVIDKFPISRPNLTFSTLTVSNMSPEDSSIYLCSVARTVYGYTFGSGTRLTVV.